The rows below give T cell receptor beta chains drawn from one sample of a study of cytomegalovirus exposure and HLA in healthy donors. The protocol was immunoSEQ multiplex PCR, while the TCRdb copy is restricted to in-frame clones and leaves out a portion. The table lists about 160,000 clones, with 1.3% in the top ten. The sample taken for sequencing was PBMCs. The receptors originated from an older woman in good health and CMV-seronegative. Each CDR3 is given with its conserved first and last residue. A D gene is named only where the DNA matches it firmly.

v_call	d_call	j_call	cdr3_nt	cdr3_aa
TRBV29-1	TRBD1	TRBJ2-1	TGCAGCGTGCCTGGGGACAGGGGGTACAATGAGCAGTTCTTC	CSVPGDRGYNEQFF
TRBV4-1	NA	TRBJ2-1	TGCGCCAGCAGCCACCCCGGGAGTAGAAATGAGCAGTTCTTC	CASSHPGSRNEQFF
TRBV9	NA	TRBJ2-2	TGTGCCAGCAGTCCCCAAGACCAGACTGGCACCGGGGAGCTGTTTTTT	CASSPQDQTGTGELFF
TRBV7-2	NA	TRBJ2-2	TGTGCCAGCAGCTTAGTTTCGGGGGTGGGTGGGTCGAACACCGGGGAGCTGTTTTTT	CASSLVSGVGGSNTGELFF
TRBV6-6	TRBD1	TRBJ2-2	TGTGCCAGCAGTCCCCGGACAGGGGACACCGGGGAGCTGTTTTTT	CASSPRTGDTGELFF
TRBV15	TRBD2	TRBJ2-7	TGTGCCACCGGGACTAGCGGGAGGGCCTCAAGAATCTCCTACGAGCAGTACTTC	CATGTSGRASRISYEQYF
TRBV5-5	TRBD2	TRBJ2-3	TGTGCCAGCAGCTTCACCTTGGGAGGGACAGATACGCAGTATTTT	CASSFTLGGTDTQYF
TRBV5-1	NA	TRBJ1-5	TGCGCCAGCAGCCCCCGGTGGGGGGAAGGTCAGCCCCAGCATTTT	CASSPRWGEGQPQHF
TRBV6-1	NA	TRBJ2-7	TGTGCCAGCAGTGGAACTGCTTCGGTGCTATACGAGCAGTACTTC	CASSGTASVLYEQYF
TRBV5-6	TRBD1	TRBJ1-1	TGTGCCAGCAGCTTGGTGGGGCAGGGGGGCGAAGCTTTCTTT	CASSLVGQGGEAFF
TRBV18	NA	TRBJ2-7	TGTGCCAGCTCACCAAGGGAAAGGGGTAACGAGCAGTACTTC	CASSPRERGNEQYF
TRBV6-5	NA	TRBJ1-1	TGTGCCAGCACTCGACAGCCTCTCGCGAACACTGAAGCTTTCTTT	CASTRQPLANTEAFF
TRBV2	TRBD1	TRBJ1-1	TGTGCCAGACAGGGACAGGCCACAAACACTGAAGCTTTCTTT	CARQGQATNTEAFF
TRBV29-1	NA	TRBJ1-1	TGCAGCGTTCGAGGTTTGAACACTGAAGCTTTCTTT	CSVRGLNTEAFF
TRBV18	NA	TRBJ2-7	TGTGCCAGCTCAACCGGGCGGGCGACCTACGAGCAGTACTTC	CASSTGRATYEQYF
TRBV2	NA	TRBJ1-2	TGTGCCAGGTCCGGGGGGGCGGGACGCACCTTC	CARSGGAGRTF
TRBV9	NA	TRBJ1-1	TGTGCCAGCAGCGTAGGGGCCAACACTGAAGCTTTCTTT	CASSVGANTEAFF
TRBV6-1	NA	TRBJ1-2	TGTGCCAGCAGCCCCCTAGGGGGAGGCTACACCTTC	CASSPLGGGYTF
TRBV5-4	NA	TRBJ2-2	TGTGCCAGCAGCGTCCTGGGGCGCGACACCGGGGAGCTGTTTTTT	CASSVLGRDTGELFF
TRBV30	TRBD1	TRBJ1-1	TGTGCCTGGAGTTTGGGGACAGGGAAAAGAACTGAAGCTTTCTTT	CAWSLGTGKRTEAFF
TRBV4-2	NA	TRBJ1-6	TGTGCCAGCAGCCAAGAAGTCAGGGGACGATCACCCCTCCACTTT	CASSQEVRGRSPLHF
TRBV10-3	TRBD1	TRBJ2-7	TGTGCCATCAGTGACCAGGGGGTCTACGAGCAGTACTTC	CAISDQGVYEQYF
TRBV19	TRBD2	TRBJ2-7	TGTGCCAGTAGTACTCAAGCGGGATTGGTCTACGAGCAGTACTTC	CASSTQAGLVYEQYF
TRBV19	TRBD2	TRBJ2-7	TGTGCCAGTAGTATCCTGGGAGGGAACTCCTACGAGCAGTACTTC	CASSILGGNSYEQYF
TRBV19	TRBD1	TRBJ1-2	TGTGCCAGTAGAGAGACAGGGGGCTCCTCTGGCTACACCTTC	CASRETGGSSGYTF
TRBV7-2	TRBD2	TRBJ2-1	TGTGCCAGCAGCTTACAAAGGCTAGCGGGGACCTTTCTCAATGAGCAGTTCTTC	CASSLQRLAGTFLNEQFF
TRBV6-6	NA	TRBJ2-7	TGTGCCAGCAGCCCCGACAGTTTATGGCAGTACTTC	CASSPDSLWQYF
TRBV11-2	NA	TRBJ2-2	TGTGCCACAGGGGCAGGGAAGAACACCGGGGAGCTGTTTTTT	CATGAGKNTGELFF
TRBV2	TRBD1	TRBJ1-1	TGTGCCAGCAAGGAGGGGGCCAAGAACACTGAAGCTCTCTTT	CASKEGAKNTEALF